Listed here are 23 T cell receptor beta chains from one sample, sequenced in a study of cytomegalovirus exposure and HLA in healthy donors. Method: immunoSEQ multiplex PCR; TCRdb's copy keeps in-frame clones and lacks some. This table holds roughly 190,000 clones, roughly 82% found once. The sequencing input was PBMCs. All receptors derive from a woman between 18 and 29 years old in good health and CMV-seronegative.

The chain employs TRBV9 and TRBJ2-7; 8 bases are a match to TRBD2. The CDR3 spans 15 residues. Looked up from germline, CDR1 is SGDLS and CDR2 is YYNGEE. V lost 3 bases and J lost 2; bases outside the gene matches: 7. The chain's CDR3 is CASSAASGFTYEQYF. The CDR3 bases are TGTGCCAGCAGCGCGGCTAGCGGGTTTACCTACGAGCAGTACTTC.

The rearrangement joins TRBV15 to TRBJ1-1; 7 bases line up with TRBD1. CDR1 is LNHNV and CDR2 is YYDKDF in the germline V gene (reference sequence). The CDR3 length is 15 residues. V gave up 3 bases and J gave up 5 bases; unmatched junction bases: 9. CDR3 coding DNA: TGTGCCACCAGCAGCTCGACACAGGGGAGGACTGAAGCTTTCTTT. Amino acids: CATSSSTQGRTEAFF.

The genes are TRBV19 and TRBJ2-3; 8 bases fit TRBD2. The V gene's germline CDR1 is LNHDA and CDR2 SQIVND (reference sequence). The CDR3 extends over 18 amino acids. V lost 4 bases to trimming and J lost 1 base; unmatched junction nucleotides: 13. The CDR3 loop is CASSSLRGAGGRTDTQYF. For the CDR3, the DNA is TGTGCCAGTAGTAGTCTAAGGGGGGCGGGAGGACGCACAGATACGCAGTATTTT.

This clone was recorded once. The rearrangement links TRBV25-1 to TRBJ1-1; 9 bases are a match to TRBD1. Germline V gene data show CDR1 as MGHDK and CDR2 as SYGVNS. The CDR3 has 16 residues. Germline trimming cut 4 bases from V and 1 base from J; bases unmatched to any gene: 7. The CDR3 reads CASSAPRTGANTEAFF. The CDR3 coding sequence is TGTGCCAGCAGTGCTCCAAGGACAGGGGCGAACACTGAAGCTTTCTTT.

The chain couples TRBV9 to TRBJ2-7; D may be TRBD2 (7 bases). The V end was cut by 0 bases, the J end by 3 bases, with 16 bases between. Germline V gives CDR1 SGDLS, CDR2 YYNGEE. The CDR3 loop spans 16 amino acids. CDR3 sequence reads: CASSVGVAGANYEQYF. In DNA, the CDR3 is TGTGCCAGCAGCGTAGGGGTGGCGGGGGCCAACTACGAGCAGTACTTC.

The chain is built from TRBV29-1 and TRBJ2-1, with 7 bases matching TRBD2. The CDR3 sequence is 17 residues long. V lost 1 base, J lost 0 bases, and 9 bases stayed unmatched. Germline lookup yields CDR1 SQVTM and CDR2 ANQGSEA. CDR3 DNA: TGCAGCGTTGAAGCTAGCGGCCACCTTAGCTCCTACAATGAGCAGTTCTTC. This translates into CSVEASGHLSSYNEQFF.

This clone showed up just once. The chain recombines TRBV19 with TRBJ1-2, with 9 bases aligning to TRBD1. The junction had 7 bases not matched to a gene; V was cut back by 6 bases and J by 5 bases. Germline assignment: CDR1 LNHDA and CDR2 SQIVND (reference sequence). The CDR3 length is 14 residues. CDR3 sequence reads: CASRPGTGFYGYTF. As DNA, the CDR3 is TGTGCCAGTAGGCCCGGGACAGGGTTTTATGGCTACACCTTC.

The V and J genes are TRBV5-6 and TRBJ2-4, with D possibly being TRBD2 (6 bases). V was cut by 4 bases and J by 1 base, with 15 bases left in between. This CDR3 contains 16 residues. CDR1 and CDR2 (germline): SGHDT, YYEEEE. In DNA, the CDR3 is TGTGCCAGCAGCCCGGACGGGGGACTTGCCAAAAACATTCAGTACTTC. Its translation is CASSPDGGLAKNIQYF.

This chain joins TRBV7-3 and TRBJ1-1, with D perhaps matching TRBD1 (6 bases). Germline V lookup: CDR1 SGHTA, CDR2 FQGTGA. There are 14 residues in the CDR3. Trimming took 4 bases from V and 0 from J, leaving 9 bases between them. The CDR3 sequence: CASSSTGMNTEAFF. The CDR3 region has the DNA TGTGCCAGCAGCTCGACAGGTATGAACACTGAAGCTTTCTTT.

The V gene is TRBV2, the J gene TRBJ1-2, with 7 bases matching TRBD1. Looked up from germline, CDR1 is SNHLY and CDR2 is FYNNEI. The CDR3 has 14 residues. The V segment lost 8 bases and the J segment 8 bases; nucleotides outside the gene matches: 14. CDR3 sequence (DNA): TGTGCCAGCGCCTACAGGGGACTCCCTCGGGGCTACACCTTC. This sequence encodes CASAYRGLPRGYTF.

The J gene is TRBJ2-1, the V gene TRBV12-5, with 11 positions matching TRBD1. The germline CDR1 and CDR2 sequences are LGHNT and FRNRAP. CDR3 length: 13 amino acids. Trimming at V came to 4 bases and at J to 8 bases, leaving 1 base not matched to a gene. The CDR3 DNA reads TGTGCTAGTGGTTGGGGACAGGGGGATGAGCAGTTCTTC. This codes for CASGWGQGDEQFF.

The chain has TRBV15 and TRBJ2-7; 9 bases are a match to TRBD1. This CDR3 is 16 amino acids long. Germline-derived CDR1 and CDR2 are LNHNV and YYDKDF (reference sequence). V trimming: 1 base; J trimming: 2 bases; junction bases outside the gene matches: 6. The CDR3, as DNA: TGTGCCACCAGCAGAGCCCCGGGACAGGGTACCTACGAGCAGTACTTC. Its protein product is CATSRAPGQGTYEQYF.

On this clone itself: The sample holds other DNA sequences that translate to the same CDR3. This chain uses TRBV4-1 with TRBJ1-5; 7 bases match TRBD1. Trimming took 6 bases from V and 5 from J; bases not matched to a gene: 4. Germline loops: CDR1 MGHRA, CDR2 YSYEKL. The CDR3 runs to 13 residues. This CDR3 reads CASSQTGYQPQHF. For the CDR3, the DNA is TGCGCCAGCAGTCAGACAGGGTATCAGCCCCAGCATTTT.

The chain joins TRBV5-1 to TRBJ2-3, with TRBD2 matching 12 bases. CDR1 SGHRS and CDR2 YFSETQ come from the germline V gene. The CDR3 runs 17 residues. Trimming removed 3 bases from V and 0 bases from J; junction bases left unmatched: 5. The CDR3 protein is CASSSSGGARSTDTQYF. The CDR3 DNA sequence: TGCGCCAGCAGCTCTAGCGGGGGGGCCCGAAGCACAGATACGCAGTATTTT.

The V call is TRBV4-1, the J call TRBJ2-7, with D maybe TRBD1 (6 bases). V was shortened by 4 bases and J by 4 bases, with 17 bases between the two germline ends. CDR3 length equals 15 residues. CDR1 MGHRA and CDR2 YSYEKL come from the germline V gene. DNA of the CDR3: TGCGCCAGCAGCCTTACGGACAGAGGGATATACGAGCAGTACTTC. This gives the protein CASSLTDRGIYEQYF.

The chain uses TRBV5-1 and TRBJ2-1; D might be TRBD1 (6 bases). The CDR3 runs to 15 residues. Germline V gene data show CDR1 as SGHRS and CDR2 as YFSETQ. V shed 0 bases and J shed 2 bases, with 9 bases lying between them. As DNA, the CDR3 is TGCGCCAGCAGCTTGGACAGGGTAACCTACAATGAGCAGTTCTTC. Translation: CASSLDRVTYNEQFF.

This rearrangement joins TRBV5-1 to TRBJ2-2, with 8 bases identical to TRBD1. The CDR3 is made up of 16 amino acids. The germline gives CDR1 SGHRS, CDR2 YFSETQ. With V trimmed by 0 bases and J by 6 bases, 7 bases remained unmatched. CDR3 in amino acids: CASSLDWTGIAGELFF. Here the CDR3 DNA reads TGCGCCAGCAGCTTGGACTGGACAGGGATCGCCGGGGAGCTGTTTTTT.

This rearrangement joins TRBV6-5 to TRBJ1-1; TRBD1 aligns across 7 bases. Germline assignment: CDR1 MNHEY and CDR2 SVGAGI. J gave up 7 bases and V 5 bases, and 1 base lay outside the gene matches. This CDR3 region has 11 residues. In DNA form, the CDR3 reads TGTGCCAGCAGTCAGGGGGGTGAAGCTTTCTTT. Translating gives CASSQGGEAFF.

This clone was seen once. The chain is built from TRBV19 and TRBJ1-2; D call uncertain. Trimming took off 6 bases at V and 8 bases at J, with 19 bases between the two ends. Germline loops: CDR1 LNHDA, CDR2 SQIVND (reference sequence). This CDR3 contains 14 residues. The CDR3 DNA reads as TGTGCCAGTAGCACCGGACCACCAAGGGAGGGCTACACCTTC. It specifies CASSTGPPREGYTF.

The chain couples TRBV29-1 to TRBJ2-2; TRBD1 matches at 9 bases. The CDR3 consists of 14 residues. V gave up 6 bases and J gave up 4 bases; unmatched junction bases: 6. From germline, CDR1 is SQVTM and CDR2 ANQGSEA. The DNA for the CDR3 is TGCAGCGTCATACAGGGGGCGTTCACCGGGGAGCTGTTTTTT. This gives the protein CSVIQGAFTGELFF.

The chain employs TRBV27 and TRBJ2-2; D gene ambiguous. Germline V gives CDR1 MNHEY, CDR2 SMNVEV (reference sequence). V lost 5 bases, J lost 4 bases, and 8 bases lay in between. This CDR3 has 13 residues. The CDR3 DNA reads as TGTGCCAGCAGTCCGAGGTCCACCGGGGAGCTGTTTTTT. It is translated as CASSPRSTGELFF.

About this clone itself: Within the sample, other DNA sequences also encode this same CDR3. This rearrangement joins TRBV7-9 to TRBJ2-7; tentative D call: TRBD1 (5 bases). This CDR3 comprises 13 residues. The V gene lost 2 bases and the J gene lost 3 bases, with 8 bases spanning the gap. From germline, CDR1 is SEHNR and CDR2 FQNEAQ (reference sequence). CDR3 nucleotides: TGTGCCAGCAGCTTAACAGGCAACTACGAGCAGTACTTC. Its translation is CASSLTGNYEQYF.

The chain links TRBV10-1 to TRBJ2-3; TRBD2 matches 7 bases. J was trimmed by 2 bases and V by 5 bases; bases with no gene match: 13. Germline V CDR1 and CDR2: WNHNN, SYGVQD (reference sequence). The CDR3 length is 17 residues. The CDR3 spells CASSKSGLGTSTDTQYF. The CDR3 nucleotides are TGCGCCAGCAGTAAAAGTGGACTAGGAACTTCCACAGATACGCAGTATTTT.